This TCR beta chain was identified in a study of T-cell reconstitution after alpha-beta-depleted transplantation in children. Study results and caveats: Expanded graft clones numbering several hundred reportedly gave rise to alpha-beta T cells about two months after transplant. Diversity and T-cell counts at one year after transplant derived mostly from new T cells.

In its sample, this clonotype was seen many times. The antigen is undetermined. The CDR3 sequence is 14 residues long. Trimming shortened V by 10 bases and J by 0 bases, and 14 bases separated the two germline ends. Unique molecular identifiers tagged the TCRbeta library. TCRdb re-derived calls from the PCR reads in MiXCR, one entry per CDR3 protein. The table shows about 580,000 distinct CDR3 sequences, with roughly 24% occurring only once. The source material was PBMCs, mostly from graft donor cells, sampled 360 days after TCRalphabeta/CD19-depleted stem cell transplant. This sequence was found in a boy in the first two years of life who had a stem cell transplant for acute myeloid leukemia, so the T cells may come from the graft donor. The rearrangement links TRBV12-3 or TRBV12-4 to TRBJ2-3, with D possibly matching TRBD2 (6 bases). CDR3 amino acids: CAISVADSTDTQYF. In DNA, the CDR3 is TGTGCCATCTCCGTAGCGGATAGCACAGATACGCAGTATTTT.